Each of the 20 T cell receptor beta chains below was sequenced from the same sample in a study of shared clonotypes between healthy human individuals. The repertoire was sequenced with immunoSEQ multiplex PCR; TCRdb's copy has only in-frame clones and lacks some. The profile covers 400,000 or so clones, with around 96% appearing a single time and 0.32% taken by the ten largest. The sequencing sample was made of memory CD8+ T cells sorted from blood. Subset specified: CD45RO+ cells pooled with CCR7-negative TemRA cells. The receptors originated from a man aged 25 to 40 in good health.

This clone has a single count. J is TRBJ2-1 and V is TRBV13, with TRBD2 matching 10 bases. V dropped 3 bases and J dropped 7; count of bases not matched to a gene: 18. CDR3 length: 19 amino acids. Germline CDR1 PRHDT, CDR2 FYEKMQ (reference sequence). The CDR3 region is CASSLRWVSGRTRTNEQFF. Written as DNA, the CDR3 is TGTGCCAGCAGCTTGCGGTGGGTTAGCGGGAGGACCCGGACGAATGAGCAGTTCTTC.

The rearrangement uses TRBV6-1 and TRBJ2-7; D uncertain. Germline-derived CDR1 and CDR2 are MNHNS and SASEGT. The CDR3 has 12 amino acids. Trimming left V 8 bases short and J 2 bases short, with 10 bases between. CDR3: CASGILAYEQYF. In DNA form, the CDR3 reads TGTGCCAGCGGGATATTGGCCTACGAGCAGTACTTC.

This rearrangement joins TRBV2 to TRBJ2-1; a weak D match, TRBD1 (6 bases). The CDR3 is 17 residues long. V lost 3 bases and J 1 base, leaving 16 bases between the germline ends. CDR1 SNHLY and CDR2 FYNNEI come from the germline V gene. The CDR3 here is CASSEVFGQWSYNEQFF. CDR3 nucleotides: TGTGCCAGCAGTGAGGTGTTTGGACAGTGGTCCTACAATGAGCAGTTCTTC.

The genes are TRBV7-9 and TRBJ1-3; 10 bases align to TRBD1. Germline CDR1 SEHNR, CDR2 FQNEAQ (reference sequence). The CDR3 is 16 residues long. Trimming cost V 4 bases and J 0 bases; bases outside gene matches: 3. The CDR3 here is CASSSGTGDSGNTIYF. CDR3 bases: TGTGCCAGCAGCTCCGGGACAGGGGACTCTGGAAACACCATATATTTT.

The J gene is TRBJ1-5, the V gene TRBV30; D perhaps matches TRBD1 (5 bases). The CDR3 is 16 amino acids. Germline lookup yields CDR1 GTSNPN and CDR2 SVGIG (reference sequence). V was trimmed by 2 bases and J by 3 bases, leaving 17 bases between them. The CDR3: CAWSSSGRFNNQPQHF. CDR3 coding DNA: TGTGCCTGGAGTTCGTCAGGGAGGTTTAACAATCAGCCCCAGCATTTT.

DNA of the CDR3: TGTGCCAGCAGCTCTTTGGGGACCGGGGAGCTGTTTTTT. Amino acids: CASSSLGTGELFF. The chain couples TRBV13 to TRBJ2-2; D unclear. The V gene's germline CDR1 is PRHDT and CDR2 FYEKMQ (reference sequence). V was shortened by 4 bases and J by 5 bases, with 8 bases between the two germline ends. The CDR3 spans 13 residues.

This clone has a single count. The chain combines TRBV18 with TRBJ2-1, with TRBD1 matching over 8 bases. This CDR3 is built from 17 residues. Germline assignment: CDR1 KGHSH and CDR2 LQKENI. V gave up 2 bases and J gave up 5 bases; unmatched junction bases: 11. The CDR3: CASSPEGQGPPDNEQFF. Here the CDR3 DNA reads TGTGCCAGCTCACCAGAAGGACAGGGTCCCCCGGACAATGAGCAGTTCTTC.

CDR3 DNA sequence: TGTGCCAGCAGCAAAGGCAGGTCGTACGAGCAGTACTTC. Translating it yields CASSKGRSYEQYF. The chain links TRBV21-1 to TRBJ2-7; TRBD1, as called in the table, went unchecked against the DNA. TRBV21-1 is a pseudogene segment. The CDR3 is 13 amino acids.

This chain links TRBV14 with TRBJ2-6; no reliable D call. CDR3 size: 16 residues. In germline, CDR1 is SGHDN, CDR2 FVKESK. V was trimmed by 2 bases and J by 0 bases, leaving 8 bases between them. The CDR3 is CASSQRSVSGANVLTF. The DNA of the CDR3 is TGTGCCAGCAGCCAAAGGAGCGTCTCTGGGGCCAACGTCCTGACTTTC.

This sequence joins TRBV13 and TRBJ2-3; 10 bases are a match to TRBD2. Germline trimming cut 3 bases from V and 1 base from J; bases unmatched to any gene: 13. CDR3 size: 19 residues. Per germline, CDR1 PRHDT and CDR2 FYEKMQ (reference sequence). The CDR3 coding sequence is TGTGCCAGCAGCTTTCTCCTAGCGGGAGAATCTGCGGGCACAGATACGCAGTATTTT. Translating gives CASSFLLAGESAGTDTQYF.

The V call is TRBV27, the J call TRBJ2-3; D is perhaps TRBD1 (5 bases). The V end was cut by 2 bases, the J end by 0 bases, with 9 bases between. The CDR3 spans 15 residues. Per germline, CDR1 MNHEY and CDR2 SMNVEV (reference sequence). CDR3 DNA sequence: TGTGCCAGCAGTTTAAAGGCAGGGAGCACAGATACGCAGTATTTT. As protein: CASSLKAGSTDTQYF.

V is TRBV6-5 and J is TRBJ2-5; weak D call: TRBD1 (6 bases). The V gene's germline CDR1 is MNHEY and CDR2 SVGAGI. The germline V and J ends were trimmed by 7 bases and 2 bases, with 11 bases remaining between them. The CDR3 length is 13 residues. The CDR3: CASTRGGQETQYF. CDR3 DNA sequence: TGTGCCAGCACCCGAGGGGGACAAGAGACCCAGTACTTC.

This chain uses TRBV6-6 with TRBJ1-1, with D tentatively TRBD1 (6 bases). The CDR3 has 12 residues. Germline CDR1 MNHNY, CDR2 SVGAGI (reference sequence). Deletions cut 4 bases from V and 4 bases from J, with 7 bases between. CDR3 in DNA: TGTGCCAGCAGTTGGACAGTCACTGAAGCTTTCTTT. Amino acid sequence: CASSWTVTEAFF.

This sequence joins TRBV5-1 and TRBJ1-4, with a possible D match to TRBD1 (5 bases). Germline loops: CDR1 SGHRS, CDR2 YFSETQ. V was shortened by 4 bases and J by 7 bases, with 11 bases between the two germline ends. The CDR3 runs 13 residues. The CDR3 coding sequence is TGCGCCAGCAGCGGGTGGGACCTTGAAAAACTGTTTTTT. Its translation is CASSGWDLEKLFF.

This clone was detected once. The chain has TRBV11-2 and TRBJ2-7; TRBD1 matches at 7 bases. After removal of 4 bases from V and 2 bases from J, the junction contained 11 bases not matched to a gene. Germline CDR1 reads SGHAT; CDR2 reads FQNNGV. The CDR3 extends over 16 amino acids. The CDR3 region has the DNA TGTGCCAGCAGCTCTAATTCCGGGACAGTTGCCTACGAGCAGTACTTC. Residues: CASSSNSGTVAYEQYF. The variable domain in full, with the rest retrieved from reference TRBV11-2 and TRBJ2-7, is EAGVAQSPRYKIIEKRQSVAFWCNPISGHATLYWYQQILGQGPKLLIQFQNNGVVDDSQLPKDRFSAERLKGVDSTLKIQPAKLEDSAVYLCASSSNSGTVAYEQYFGPGTRLTVT.

As to this clone: This CDR3 is also generated by other DNA sequences in the sample. The chain couples TRBV6-5 to TRBJ2-3; tentatively, D is TRBD2 (6 bases). The V gene lost 0 bases and the J gene lost 0 bases, with 7 bases spanning the gap. Germline V CDR1 and CDR2: MNHEY, SVGAGI. This CDR3 has 15 amino acids. The CDR3, as DNA: TGTGCCAGCAGTTACTCCGGGACTAGCACAGATACGCAGTATTTT. This sequence encodes CASSYSGTSTDTQYF.

This chain joins TRBV7-9 and TRBJ2-1; unclear D gene. CDR1 is SEHNR and CDR2 is FQNEAQ in the germline V gene (reference sequence). The CDR3 totals 14 residues. Trimming cost V 5 bases and J 7 bases, with 15 bases left between them. The CDR3 region has the DNA TGTGCCAGCAGCGGACCTAAGAAGGTTAATGAGCAGTTCTTC. Protein product: CASSGPKKVNEQFF.

The chain has TRBV11-2 and TRBJ2-7, with D hard to call. The CDR3 covers 14 residues. Trimming stripped 0 bases from V and 5 bases from J, with 11 bases between. Germline-derived CDR1 and CDR2 are SGHAT and FQNNGV. DNA for the CDR3: TGTGCCAGCAGCTTAGACCGACCACCTAACGAGCAGTACTTC. Its protein is CASSLDRPPNEQYF.

The J gene is TRBJ2-7, the V gene TRBV5-6; TRBD1 matches 7 bases. The J segment lost 4 bases and the V segment lost 4 bases, leaving 8 bases of the junction unmatched. Germline values: CDR1 SGHDT, CDR2 YYEEEE. The length of the CDR3 is 14 residues. CDR3 bases: TGTGCCAGCAGCCCTACAGGGGCCGCTTACGAGCAGTACTTC. Encoded protein: CASSPTGAAYEQYF.

This chain connects TRBV28 to TRBJ2-3; D not certain. The germline V gene encodes CDR1 MDHEN and CDR2 SYDVKM. V was clipped by 7 bases and J by 1 base, with 12 bases between them. The CDR3 runs to 14 residues. CDR3 DNA: TGTGCCAGCACATCTCGCAAGCGCACAGATACGCAGTATTTT. Amino acid sequence: CASTSRKRTDTQYF.